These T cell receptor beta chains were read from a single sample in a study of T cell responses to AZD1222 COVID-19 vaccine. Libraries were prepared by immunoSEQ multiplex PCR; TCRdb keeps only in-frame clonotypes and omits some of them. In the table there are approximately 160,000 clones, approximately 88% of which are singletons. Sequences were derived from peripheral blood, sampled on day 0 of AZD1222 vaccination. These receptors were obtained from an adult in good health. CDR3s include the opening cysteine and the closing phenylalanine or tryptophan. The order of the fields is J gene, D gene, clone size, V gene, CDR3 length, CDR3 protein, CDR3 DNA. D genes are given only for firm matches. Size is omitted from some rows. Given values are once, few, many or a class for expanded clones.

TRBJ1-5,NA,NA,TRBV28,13,CASSPGGHQPQHF,TGTGCCAGCAGCCCCGGGGGTCATCAGCCCCAGCATTTT
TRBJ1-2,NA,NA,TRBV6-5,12,CASRSVNYGYTF,TGTGCCAGCAGATCCGTGAACTATGGCTACACCTTC
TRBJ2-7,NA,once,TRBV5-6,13,CASSLGTTYEQYF,TGTGCCAGCAGCTTAGGGACAACCTACGAGCAGTACTTC
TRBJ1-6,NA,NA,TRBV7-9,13,CASSLWGASPLHF,TGTGCCAGCAGCTTATGGGGTGCATCACCCCTCCACTTT
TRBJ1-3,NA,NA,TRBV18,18,CASSPLKTRGHSGNTIYF,TGTGCCAGCTCACCCCTTAAGACTCGCGGGCACTCTGGAAACACCATATATTTT
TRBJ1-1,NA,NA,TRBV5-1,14,CASSLQLGETEAFF,TGCGCCAGCAGCCTACAACTTGGGGAGACTGAAGCTTTCTTT
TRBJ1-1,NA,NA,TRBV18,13,CASSPTAGTEAFF,TGTGCCAGCTCACCTACCGCGGGCACTGAAGCTTTCTTT
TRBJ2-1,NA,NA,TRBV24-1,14,CATSVTGVYNEQFF,TGTGCCACCAGTGTCACGGGAGTTTACAATGAGCAGTTCTTC
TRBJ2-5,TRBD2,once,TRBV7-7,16,CASSRLAGGPGETQYF,TGTGCTAGCAGCCGTCTAGCGGGAGGGCCGGGGGAGACCCAGTACTTC
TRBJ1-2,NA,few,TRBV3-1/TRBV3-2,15,CASTPTPAGVNGYTF,TGTGCCAGCACCCCAACCCCGGCAGGGGTTAATGGCTACACCTTC
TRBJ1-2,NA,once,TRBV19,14,CASSARHGNYGYTF,TGTGCCAGTAGTGCCCGGCACGGCAACTATGGCTACACCTTC
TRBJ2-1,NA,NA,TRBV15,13,CATSRDNGQEQFF,TGTGCCACCAGCAGAGATAACGGCCAAGAGCAGTTCTTC
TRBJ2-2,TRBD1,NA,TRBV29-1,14,CSVRTGGNTGELFF,TGCAGCGTTAGGACAGGGGGCAACACCGGGGAGCTGTTTTTT
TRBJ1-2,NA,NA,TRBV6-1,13,CASSEPPNYGYTF,TGTGCCAGCAGTGAGCCGCCTAACTATGGCTACACCTTC
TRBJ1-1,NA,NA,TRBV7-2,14,CASSSFKAVTEAFF,TGTGCCAGCAGCTCATTCAAAGCGGTTACTGAAGCTTTCTTT
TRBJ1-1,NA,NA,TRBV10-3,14,CAISERDGNTEAFF,TGTGCCATCAGTGAGCGGGACGGGAACACTGAAGCTTTCTTT
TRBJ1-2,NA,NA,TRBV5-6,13,CASSSDGVYGYTF,TGTGCCAGCAGCTCGGACGGAGTCTATGGCTACACCTTC
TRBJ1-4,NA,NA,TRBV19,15,CASSPARAPNEKLFF,TGTGCCAGTAGTCCCGCCAGGGCCCCTAATGAAAAACTGTTTTTT
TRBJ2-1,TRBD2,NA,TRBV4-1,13,CASSLAGTYEQFF,TGCGCCAGCAGCCTAGCGGGAACCTATGAGCAGTTCTTC
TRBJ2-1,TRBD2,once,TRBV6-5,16,CASSYGGRGGYNEQFF,TGTGCCAGCAGTTACGGCGGCCGGGGGGGCTACAATGAGCAGTTCTTC
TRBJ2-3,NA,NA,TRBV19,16,CASSIADRRNTDTQYF,TGTGCCAGTAGTATTGCCGACAGGCGTAACACAGATACGCAGTATTTT
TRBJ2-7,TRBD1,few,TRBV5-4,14,CASSSGDRSYEQYF,TGTGCCAGCAGCTCAGGGGACAGGTCCTACGAGCAGTACTTC
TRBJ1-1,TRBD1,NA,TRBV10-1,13,CASRDRAVTEAFF,TGCGCCAGCAGAGACAGGGCGGTCACTGAAGCTTTCTTT
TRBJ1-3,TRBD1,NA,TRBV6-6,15,CASSPGQGLGNTIYF,TGTGCCAGCAGCCCAGGACAGGGGTTGGGAAACACCATATATTTT
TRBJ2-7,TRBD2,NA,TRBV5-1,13,CASSSGLAAEQYF,TGCGCCAGCAGCTCGGGACTAGCGGCCGAGCAGTACTTC
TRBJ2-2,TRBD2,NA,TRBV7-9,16,CASSPRLAGNTGELFF,TGTGCCAGCAGCCCGAGACTAGCGGGAAACACCGGGGAGCTGTTTTTT
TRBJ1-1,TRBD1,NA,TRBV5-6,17,CASSRIQGAKGNTEAFF,TGTGCCAGCAGCCGGATCCAGGGGGCGAAAGGGAACACTGAAGCTTTCTTT
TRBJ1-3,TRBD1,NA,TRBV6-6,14,CASTGTGSGNTIYF,TGTGCCAGCACAGGGACAGGCTCTGGAAACACCATATATTTT
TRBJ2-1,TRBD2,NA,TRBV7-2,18,CASSLSTSGIGSYNEQFF,TGTGCCAGCAGCTTGAGTACTAGCGGGATAGGCTCCTACAATGAGCAGTTCTTC
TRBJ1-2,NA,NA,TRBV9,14,CASSVSPNKDGYTF,TGTGCCAGCAGCGTGAGCCCGAACAAGGATGGCTACACCTTC
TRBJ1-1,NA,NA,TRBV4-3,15,CASSQELMVNTEAFF,TGCGCCAGCAGCCAAGAATTGATGGTGAACACTGAAGCTTTCTTT
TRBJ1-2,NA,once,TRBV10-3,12,CATRTVNYGYTF,TGTGCCACTAGAACAGTTAACTATGGCTACACCTTC
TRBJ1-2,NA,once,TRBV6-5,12,CASRGVDYGYTF,TGTGCCAGCAGGGGGGTAGACTATGGCTACACCTTC
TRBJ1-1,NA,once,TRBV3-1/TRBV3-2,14,CASSGHLGNTEAFF,TGTGCCAGCAGCGGACACTTAGGGAACACTGAAGCTTTCTTT
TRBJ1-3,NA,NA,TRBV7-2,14,CASSLGGTRNTIYF,TGTGCCAGCAGCTTAGGGGGGACTAGAAACACCATATATTTT
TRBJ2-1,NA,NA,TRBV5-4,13,CASSPGGTNEQFF,TGTGCCAGCAGCCCTGGCGGCACCAATGAGCAGTTCTTC
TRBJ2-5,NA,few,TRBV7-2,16,CASSLAGTAYQETQYF,TGTGCCAGCAGCTTAGCGGGGACTGCCTACCAAGAGACCCAGTACTTC
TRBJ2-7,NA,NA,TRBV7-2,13,CASSLTGNYEQYF,TGTGCCAGCAGCTTGACAGGCAACTACGAGCAGTACTTC
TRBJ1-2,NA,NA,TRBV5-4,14,CASSLFRGNYGYTF,TGTGCCAGCAGCTTGTTCCGGGGCAACTATGGCTACACCTTC
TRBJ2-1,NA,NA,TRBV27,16,CASSLFGDRPYNEQFF,TGTGCCAGCAGTTTGTTCGGGGACCGCCCTTACAATGAGCAGTTCTTC
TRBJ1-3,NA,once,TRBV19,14,CASSSRNSGNTIYF,TGTGCCAGTAGCTCAAGGAACTCTGGAAACACCATATATTTT
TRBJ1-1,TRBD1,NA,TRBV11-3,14,CASSLGTANTEAFF,TGTGCCAGCAGCCTCGGGACAGCGAACACTGAAGCTTTCTTT
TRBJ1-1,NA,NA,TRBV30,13,CAWNPGGGTEAFF,TGTGCCTGGAACCCGGGAGGAGGTACTGAAGCTTTCTTT
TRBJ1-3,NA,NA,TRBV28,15,CASSFFGRGGNTIYF,TGTGCCAGCAGTTTTTTCGGCAGGGGCGGAAACACCATATATTTT